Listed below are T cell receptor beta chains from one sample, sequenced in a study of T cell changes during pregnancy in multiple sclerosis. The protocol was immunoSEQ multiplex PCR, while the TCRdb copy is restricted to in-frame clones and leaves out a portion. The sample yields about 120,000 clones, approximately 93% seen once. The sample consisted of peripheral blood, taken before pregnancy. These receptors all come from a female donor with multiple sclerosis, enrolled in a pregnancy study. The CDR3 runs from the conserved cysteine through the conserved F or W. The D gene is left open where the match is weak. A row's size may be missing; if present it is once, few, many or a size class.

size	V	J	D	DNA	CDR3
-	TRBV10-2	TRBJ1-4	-	TGCGCCAGCAGTGGGGCCAGGGCAGGGGAAAAACTGTTTTTT	CASSGARAGEKLFF
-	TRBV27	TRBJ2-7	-	TGTGCCAGCAGTTTGTGTCGTGCGGGACCGTCCTACGAGCAGTACTTC	CASSLCRAGPSYEQYF
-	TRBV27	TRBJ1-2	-	TGTGCCAGCAGTTCTGGGGGCGGCTACACCTTC	CASSSGGGYTF
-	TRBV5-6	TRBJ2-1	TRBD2	TGTGCCAGCAGCTCCCCTAACAGCGGGGGGGCTTGGGAGCAGTTCTTC	CASSSPNSGGAWEQFF
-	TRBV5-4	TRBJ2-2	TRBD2	TGTGCCAGCAGCGGTGGACTAGCGGGGAACACCGGGGAGCTGTTTTTT	CASSGGLAGNTGELFF
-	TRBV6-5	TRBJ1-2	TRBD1	TGTGCCAGCAGTCCTCTGACAGGGGCCTATGGCTACACCTTC	CASSPLTGAYGYTF
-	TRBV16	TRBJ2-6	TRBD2	TGTGCCAGCAGCCAATCTGCCCGGGAGGGAATGGTTGGGGCCAACGTCCTGACTTTC	CASSQSAREGMVGANVLTF
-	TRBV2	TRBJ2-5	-	TGTGCCAGCAGCGCCCCGACAGGGCGGGATCCCGAGACCCAGTACTTC	CASSAPTGRDPETQYF
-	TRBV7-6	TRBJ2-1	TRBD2	TGTGCCAGCAGCTTCCGGGGGGGGCCCAATGAGCAGTTCTTC	CASSFRGGPNEQFF
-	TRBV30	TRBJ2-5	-	TGTGCCTGGAAGAGGGGGAGGGCCTGGGAGACCCAGTACTTC	CAWKRGRAWETQYF
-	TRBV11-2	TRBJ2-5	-	TGTGCCAGCAGCTTAGGAGGTTCTCAGGGCGTCGAGACCCAGTACTTC	CASSLGGSQGVETQYF
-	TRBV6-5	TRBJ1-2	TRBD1	TGTGCCAGCAGGGAGGGACAGATCTATGGCTACACCTTC	CASREGQIYGYTF
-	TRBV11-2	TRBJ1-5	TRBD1	TGTGCCAGCAGTCGAACAGGGGTGGGCAATCAGCCCCAGCATTTT	CASSRTGVGNQPQHF
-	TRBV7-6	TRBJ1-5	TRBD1	TGTGCCAGCAGCTTAAAGGGGGCGTCTCAGCCCCAGCATTTT	CASSLKGASQPQHF
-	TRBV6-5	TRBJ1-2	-	TGTGCCAGCAGTTACGCTTTGGGCTCCTGGGGCTACACCTTC	CASSYALGSWGYTF
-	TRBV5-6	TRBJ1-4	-	TGTGCCAGCAGCCGTAGATCAGGGTGGACTAATGAAAAACTGTTTTTT	CASSRRSGWTNEKLFF
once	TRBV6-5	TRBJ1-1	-	TGTGCCAGCCCCAAGGGGTTTGAAGCTTTCTTT	CASPKGFEAFF
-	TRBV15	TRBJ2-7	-	TGTGCCACCAGCAGAGGTGGGACAACCTACGAGCAGTACTTC	CATSRGGTTYEQYF
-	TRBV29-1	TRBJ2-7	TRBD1	TGCAGCGTTGACGGGGCAGGGGGCAGTTCCTACGAGCAGTACTTC	CSVDGAGGSSYEQYF
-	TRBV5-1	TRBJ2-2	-	TGCGCCAGCAGCTTTAGGAGCGGAAACACCGGGGAGCTGTTTTTT	CASSFRSGNTGELFF
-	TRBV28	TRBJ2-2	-	TGTGCCAGCAGCGATGAGGGCCCGGACACCGGGGAGCTGTTTTTT	CASSDEGPDTGELFF
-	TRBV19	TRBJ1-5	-	TGTGCCAGTACCATAGGGGGGGGCAATCAGCCCCAGCATTTT	CASTIGGGNQPQHF
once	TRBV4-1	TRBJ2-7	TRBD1	TGCGCCAGCAGCCAGCACCCGAGGGACAGTGCCTACGAGCAGTACTTC	CASSQHPRDSAYEQYF
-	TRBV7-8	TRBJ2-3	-	TGTGCCAGCAGCTTAGCAGGCGGGAGCACAGATACGCAGTATTTT	CASSLAGGSTDTQYF
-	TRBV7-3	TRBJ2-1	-	TGTGCCAGCAGCCCACCCAGGGGACGGGAGCAGTTCTTC	CASSPPRGREQFF
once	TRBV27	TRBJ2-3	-	TGTGCCAGCAGTTTCCTTACGGGTAGACTAGATACGCAGTATTTT	CASSFLTGRLDTQYF
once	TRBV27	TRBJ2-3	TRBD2	TGTGCCAGCAGTTTATACGCGGGGGAGGGTGTAGATACGCAGTATTTT	CASSLYAGEGVDTQYF
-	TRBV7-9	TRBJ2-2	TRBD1	TGTGCCAGCAGCTCCTCAAACAGGGGTATTACCGGGGAGCTGTTTTTT	CASSSSNRGITGELFF
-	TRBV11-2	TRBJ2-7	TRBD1	TGTGCCAGCAGCTCGACAGGGGTCTCCTACGAGCAGTACTTC	CASSSTGVSYEQYF
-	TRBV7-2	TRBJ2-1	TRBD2	TGTGCCAGCAGCTTAAACGCGGGAGGGTACAATGAGCAGTTCTTC	CASSLNAGGYNEQFF
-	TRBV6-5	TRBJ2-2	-	TGTGCCAGCACCTTAGACAGGCCAACCACCGGGGAGCTGTTTTTT	CASTLDRPTTGELFF
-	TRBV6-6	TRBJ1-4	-	TGTGCCAGCAGTTACCTCCGTGCAACTAATGAAAAACTGTTTTTT	CASSYLRATNEKLFF
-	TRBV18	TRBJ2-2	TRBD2	TGTGCCAGCTCACCCCTACTAGCGGGGCCCACCGGGGAGCTGTTTTTT	CASSPLLAGPTGELFF
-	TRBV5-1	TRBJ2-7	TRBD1	TGCGCCAGCAGCTTGGGTAGGGGACAGCTGGGGACCTACGAGCAGTACTTC	CASSLGRGQLGTYEQYF
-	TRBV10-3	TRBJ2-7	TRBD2	TGTGCCATCAGCCAGGGACTAGCGGGAGAACTCTACGAGCAGTACTTC	CAISQGLAGELYEQYF
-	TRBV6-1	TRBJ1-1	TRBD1	TGTGCCAGCAGTCCTAGACAGGGGGAAGGGACTGAAGCTTTCTTT	CASSPRQGEGTEAFF
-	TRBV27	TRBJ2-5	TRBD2	TGTGCCAGCAGTGGGCCTAGCGGGAGCCAAGAGACCCAGTACTTC	CASSGPSGSQETQYF
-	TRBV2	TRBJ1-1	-	TGTGCCAGCAACGAGGGTGGCACTGAAGCTTTCTTT	CASNEGGTEAFF
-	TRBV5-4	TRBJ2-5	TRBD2	TGTGCCAGCAGCCGGCCCCGGGGGGGGGCCGGAGAGACCCAGTACTTC	CASSRPRGGAGETQYF
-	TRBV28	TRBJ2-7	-	TGTGCCAGCCGCCCTAGGGGCTACTCCTACGAGCAGTACTTC	CASRPRGYSYEQYF
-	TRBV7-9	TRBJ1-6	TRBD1	TGTGCCAGCAGGGGACAGGGCGATTCACCCCTCCACTTT	CASRGQGDSPLHF
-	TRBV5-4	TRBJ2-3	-	TGTGCCAGCAGCTTGGGGGCAGCCCCAGATACGCAGTATTTT	CASSLGAAPDTQYF